The rows below give T cell receptor beta chains drawn from one sample of a study of shared clonotypes between healthy human individuals. Repertoires were generated with immunoSEQ multiplex PCR, while TCRdb's copy carries only in-frame clones and drops some. Of over a million clones listed, around 97% are singletons. Sample: naive CD4+ T cells sorted from blood. The receptors were gathered from a man aged 30 to 39 in good health. CDR3s include the opening cysteine and the closing phenylalanine or tryptophan. D genes are given only for firm matches. Expanded clones are given a class, and other clones once, few, many or no size at all.

J gene: TRBJ1-4; clone size: NA; V gene: TRBV18; D gene: NA; CDR3 DNA: TGTGCCAGCTCTAGGGGGGAGGATGAAAAACTGTTTTTT; CDR3 protein: CASSRGEDEKLFF
J gene: TRBJ2-7; clone size: NA; V gene: TRBV5-4; D gene: NA; CDR3 DNA: TGTGCCAGCAGCTTGTTGGGACGGAACTACGAGCAGTACTTC; CDR3 protein: CASSLLGRNYEQYF
J gene: TRBJ2-7; clone size: once; V gene: TRBV28; D gene: TRBD1; CDR3 DNA: TGTGCCAGCAGTCGGTCAGGGGGCTCCTACGAGCAGTACTTC; CDR3 protein: CASSRSGGSYEQYF
J gene: TRBJ2-1; clone size: NA; V gene: TRBV6-6; D gene: TRBD2; CDR3 DNA: TGTGCCAGCACCTTTAGCGGGATAGCGGGCAATGAGCAGTTCTTC; CDR3 protein: CASTFSGIAGNEQFF
J gene: TRBJ2-7; clone size: NA; V gene: TRBV7-9; D gene: NA; CDR3 DNA: TGTGCCAGCAGCTCCGCGAAAGGGGCAATACTCTACGAGCAGTACTTC; CDR3 protein: CASSSAKGAILYEQYF
J gene: TRBJ1-2; clone size: NA; V gene: TRBV5-1; D gene: NA; CDR3 DNA: TGCGCCAGCAGCTTGGACGGACAAGGCTATGGCTACACCTTC; CDR3 protein: CASSLDGQGYGYTF
J gene: TRBJ2-3; clone size: NA; V gene: TRBV29-1; D gene: NA; CDR3 DNA: TGCAGCGTTGTGGTCCCCGGCACAGATACGCAGTATTTT; CDR3 protein: CSVVVPGTDTQYF
J gene: TRBJ2-2; clone size: NA; V gene: TRBV9; D gene: TRBD2; CDR3 DNA: TGTGCCAGCAGCGTAGTTGGGCGGGAGTTCGGGGAGCTGTTTTTT; CDR3 protein: CASSVVGREFGELFF
J gene: TRBJ1-1; clone size: NA; V gene: TRBV5-1; D gene: NA; CDR3 DNA: TGCGCCAGCCGGGAGATCCTGGGGGACACTGAAGCTTTCTTT; CDR3 protein: CASREILGDTEAFF
J gene: TRBJ2-5; clone size: NA; V gene: TRBV18; D gene: TRBD2; CDR3 DNA: TGTGCCAGCTCCTCGACTGCGGGGGTGGTAGAGACCCAGTACTTC; CDR3 protein: CASSSTAGVVETQYF
J gene: TRBJ2-7; clone size: NA; V gene: TRBV15; D gene: TRBD2; CDR3 DNA: TGTGCCACCAGTGATTTGGCGGGAGTTGGTGAGCAGTACTTC; CDR3 protein: CATSDLAGVGEQYF
J gene: TRBJ1-5; clone size: few; V gene: TRBV10-3; D gene: NA; CDR3 DNA: TGTGCCATTAGCCGGGACCGAGCAAATCAGCCCCAGCATTTT; CDR3 protein: CAISRDRANQPQHF
J gene: TRBJ1-2; clone size: few; V gene: TRBV6-5; D gene: TRBD1; CDR3 DNA: TGTGCCAGCAGTCTTACCTCAGGGGGCCGAGGCTACACCTTC; CDR3 protein: CASSLTSGGRGYTF
J gene: TRBJ2-1; clone size: NA; V gene: TRBV14; D gene: TRBD1; CDR3 DNA: TGTGCCAGCAGCCGAGGGGACAGGGGGCAGTTCTTC; CDR3 protein: CASSRGDRGQFF
J gene: TRBJ2-1; clone size: NA; V gene: TRBV7-3; D gene: NA; CDR3 DNA: TGTGCCAGCAGCGCAGACGGGAACAATGAGCAGTTCTTC; CDR3 protein: CASSADGNNEQFF
J gene: TRBJ2-7; clone size: NA; V gene: TRBV15; D gene: NA; CDR3 DNA: TGTGCCACCAGCAGAGTGGTAGGCGTCAGGACCTACGAGCAGTACTTC; CDR3 protein: CATSRVVGVRTYEQYF
J gene: TRBJ2-1; clone size: NA; V gene: TRBV6-5; D gene: NA; CDR3 DNA: TGTGCCAGCACCCCCCCGGGTTACAATGAGCAGTTCTTC; CDR3 protein: CASTPPGYNEQFF
J gene: TRBJ1-1; clone size: NA; V gene: TRBV27; D gene: NA; CDR3 DNA: TGTGCCAGCAGATATACAGGGTTGGGGGGCACTGAAGCTTTCTTT; CDR3 protein: CASRYTGLGGTEAFF
J gene: TRBJ2-3; clone size: NA; V gene: TRBV4-3; D gene: NA; CDR3 DNA: TGCGCCAGCAGCCAAGCTGGATTGGATACGCAGTATTTT; CDR3 protein: CASSQAGLDTQYF
J gene: TRBJ2-7; clone size: NA; V gene: TRBV6-5; D gene: NA; CDR3 DNA: TGTGCCAGCAAACTCGGGGGGCAAGCCCCCGAGCAGTACTTC; CDR3 protein: CASKLGGQAPEQYF
J gene: TRBJ2-7; clone size: NA; V gene: TRBV28; D gene: NA; CDR3 DNA: TGTGCCAGCAGTTTTTGGGGTAGGAGCTCCTACGAGCAGTACTTC; CDR3 protein: CASSFWGRSSYEQYF
J gene: TRBJ2-4; clone size: NA; V gene: TRBV5-1; D gene: TRBD1; CDR3 DNA: TGCGCCAGCAGCTTGGCGGGACAGGGATTGAACATTCAGTACTTC; CDR3 protein: CASSLAGQGLNIQYF
J gene: TRBJ2-3; clone size: NA; V gene: TRBV27; D gene: TRBD2; CDR3 DNA: TGTGCCAGCAGTTTACCAGCGGGAGGGTCGGATACGCAGTATTTT; CDR3 protein: CASSLPAGGSDTQYF
J gene: TRBJ1-5; clone size: NA; V gene: TRBV6-1; D gene: TRBD1; CDR3 DNA: TGTGCCAGCAGAGGGACAGGGGGGGCCCAGCCCCAGCATTTT; CDR3 protein: CASRGTGGAQPQHF
J gene: TRBJ1-4; clone size: NA; V gene: TRBV5-1; D gene: NA; CDR3 DNA: TGCGCCAGCAGGTCGGGCGGGACAAGTAATGAAAAACTGTTTTTT; CDR3 protein: CASRSGGTSNEKLFF
J gene: TRBJ1-1; clone size: once; V gene: TRBV7-3; D gene: NA; CDR3 DNA: TGTGCCAGCAGCACCGCGGGGGAGGTGGGCACTGAAGCTTTCTTT; CDR3 protein: CASSTAGEVGTEAFF
J gene: TRBJ2-1; clone size: NA; V gene: TRBV20-1; D gene: NA; CDR3 DNA: TGCAGTGCTAGAGGCATGTATGAGCAGTTCTTC; CDR3 protein: CSARGMYEQFF
J gene: TRBJ2-7; clone size: NA; V gene: TRBV21-1; D gene: NA; CDR3 DNA: TGTGCCAGCTGGGGAGAGAGACAGCCAATCCCCTCCGAGCAGTACTTC; CDR3 protein: CASWGERQPIPSEQYF
J gene: TRBJ1-5; clone size: NA; V gene: TRBV28; D gene: NA; CDR3 DNA: TGTGCCAGCAGTTTATGGGTTATGGGGGCCAATCAGCCCCAGCATTTT; CDR3 protein: CASSLWVMGANQPQHF
J gene: TRBJ2-6; clone size: NA; V gene: TRBV27; D gene: TRBD1; CDR3 DNA: TGTGCCAGCAGTTTAAAGGGGACAGACTCTGGGGCCAACGTCCTGACTTTC; CDR3 protein: CASSLKGTDSGANVLTF
J gene: TRBJ2-3; clone size: NA; V gene: TRBV9; D gene: TRBD2; CDR3 DNA: TGTGCCAGCAGCGTCCGGGGGGACACAGATACGCAGTATTTT; CDR3 protein: CASSVRGDTDTQYF
J gene: TRBJ1-2; clone size: NA; V gene: TRBV5-1; D gene: TRBD1; CDR3 DNA: TGCGCCAGCAGCTTACCTGCACAGGGGGCCGGTGGCTACACCTTC; CDR3 protein: CASSLPAQGAGGYTF
J gene: TRBJ2-1; clone size: NA; V gene: TRBV11-3; D gene: TRBD2; CDR3 DNA: TGTGCCAGCAGCTCCAGCGGGAGGTTGGGCAATGAGCAGTTCTTC; CDR3 protein: CASSSSGRLGNEQFF
J gene: TRBJ1-2; clone size: NA; V gene: TRBV5-1; D gene: NA; CDR3 DNA: TGCGCCAGCCAAGAGGGGGGCTCCAACTATGGCTACACCTTC; CDR3 protein: CASQEGGSNYGYTF
J gene: TRBJ2-3; clone size: NA; V gene: TRBV2; D gene: NA; CDR3 DNA: TGTGCCAGCAATGGCGGGCCACTCACAGATACGCAGTATTTT; CDR3 protein: CASNGGPLTDTQYF
J gene: TRBJ2-1; clone size: NA; V gene: TRBV5-1; D gene: NA; CDR3 DNA: TGCGCCAGCAGCTTTGAGACAGTTATTAAGAAAAGCTCCTACAATGAGCAGTTCTTC; CDR3 protein: CASSFETVIKKSSYNEQFF
J gene: TRBJ2-3; clone size: once; V gene: TRBV18; D gene: NA; CDR3 DNA: TGTGCCAGCTCACCAAGGGGGGCTGGCACAGATACGCAGTATTTT; CDR3 protein: CASSPRGAGTDTQYF
J gene: TRBJ2-7; clone size: once; V gene: TRBV7-2; D gene: NA; CDR3 DNA: TGTGCCAGCAGCTTACCGGGACGGATCTACGAGCAGTACTTC; CDR3 protein: CASSLPGRIYEQYF
J gene: TRBJ1-1; clone size: NA; V gene: TRBV7-2; D gene: NA; CDR3 DNA: TGTGCCAGCACCAAATTTAGGCAGGGAGTAAGCGTGACTGAAGCTTTCTTT; CDR3 protein: CASTKFRQGVSVTEAFF
J gene: TRBJ1-3; clone size: NA; V gene: TRBV2; D gene: NA; CDR3 DNA: TGTGCCAGCAGTGAGCAGGGCCGGACTGGAAACACCATATATTTT; CDR3 protein: CASSEQGRTGNTIYF
J gene: TRBJ1-1; clone size: NA; V gene: TRBV6-1; D gene: NA; CDR3 DNA: TGTGCCAGCAGTGAATCTGGGGTAATGAACACTGAAGCTTTCTTT; CDR3 protein: CASSESGVMNTEAFF
J gene: TRBJ1-2; clone size: NA; V gene: TRBV2; D gene: TRBD1; CDR3 DNA: TGTGCCAGCAGTGAAGGGGGACAGGGAGGCTATGGCTACACCTTC; CDR3 protein: CASSEGGQGGYGYTF
J gene: TRBJ2-7; clone size: NA; V gene: TRBV5-1; D gene: TRBD1; CDR3 DNA: TGCGCCAGCACCCCGGGGGACAGGGGTACCTACGAGCAGTACTTC; CDR3 protein: CASTPGDRGTYEQYF
J gene: TRBJ2-3; clone size: NA; V gene: TRBV29-1; D gene: TRBD2; CDR3 DNA: TGCAGCGCACCCCTGGCGCGGGAGGGCCACACAGATACGCAGTATTTT; CDR3 protein: CSAPLAREGHTDTQYF
J gene: TRBJ2-7; clone size: NA; V gene: TRBV28; D gene: NA; CDR3 DNA: TGTGCCAGCAGCCTCCCAGGAGCGGGCTCCTACGAGCAGTACTTC; CDR3 protein: CASSLPGAGSYEQYF
J gene: TRBJ1-2; clone size: NA; V gene: TRBV6-6; D gene: NA; CDR3 DNA: TGTGCCAGCAGTTACCCCACGGATGGACGGGGCGCCACCTTC; CDR3 protein: CASSYPTDGRGATF
J gene: TRBJ2-1; clone size: NA; V gene: TRBV6-6; D gene: NA; CDR3 DNA: TGTGCCAGCAGTTACTCGGCCAGGGTCGGTAATGAGCAGTTCTTC; CDR3 protein: CASSYSARVGNEQFF
J gene: TRBJ2-2; clone size: NA; V gene: TRBV18; D gene: NA; CDR3 DNA: TGTGCCAGCTCATCGAAAGGCCTTAACACCGGGGAGCTGTTTTTT; CDR3 protein: CASSSKGLNTGELFF
J gene: TRBJ2-7; clone size: NA; V gene: TRBV28; D gene: NA; CDR3 DNA: TGTGCCAGCAGTCTCTCCCCGACCTACGAGCAGTACTTC; CDR3 protein: CASSLSPTYEQYF
J gene: TRBJ2-5; clone size: NA; V gene: TRBV27; D gene: NA; CDR3 DNA: TGTGCCAGCAGTTTCCAGAGGCGGAACCAAGAGACCCAGTACTTC; CDR3 protein: CASSFQRRNQETQYF
J gene: TRBJ2-1; clone size: NA; V gene: TRBV18; D gene: NA; CDR3 DNA: TGTGCCAGCTCACCCCCCCGGGGACTCGATGAGCAGTTCTTC; CDR3 protein: CASSPPRGLDEQFF
J gene: TRBJ2-1; clone size: once; V gene: TRBV19; D gene: NA; CDR3 DNA: TGTGCCAGTAGCCAGGCAATGGGACTCCCGCTCCTCAATGAGCAGTTCTTC; CDR3 protein: CASSQAMGLPLLNEQFF
J gene: TRBJ2-5; clone size: NA; V gene: TRBV7-2; D gene: NA; CDR3 DNA: TGTGCCAGCAGCCCCCCCCACTTACTAGGGGGGACCCAGTACTTC; CDR3 protein: CASSPPHLLGGTQYF
J gene: TRBJ2-1; clone size: NA; V gene: TRBV6-6; D gene: TRBD2; CDR3 DNA: TGTGCCAGCAGTTACCCAGGCGGGAGGGCCCCTGAGCAGTTCTTC; CDR3 protein: CASSYPGGRAPEQFF
J gene: TRBJ2-5; clone size: NA; V gene: TRBV27; D gene: NA; CDR3 DNA: TGTGCCAGCAGTTTAAGGCGCCCCTCCTGGGAGACCCAGTACTTC; CDR3 protein: CASSLRRPSWETQYF